Below, 9 T cell receptor beta chains from the same sample are listed, as sequenced in a study of regulatory T cells in long-lasting Graves disease. As to time point: persistent/refractory GD, antithyroid drugs over 5 years with positive TRAb. The TCR library used RNA extracted from PBMCs. In building TCR beta libraries, iRepertoire HTBI primers were used together with Arm-PCR of CDR3 regions. TCRdb ran MiXCR on the multiplex PCR reads and lists one entry per CDR3 protein. The sample shows 420,000 or so distinct CDR3 sequences, 23% of them seen only once. This sample comprised peripheral blood mononuclear cells (PBMCs), obtained when the disease was refractory, from a patient treated with antithyroid drugs. These receptors were taken from a female donor with Graves disease.

Only a few counts were recorded for this clonotype. The chain joins TRBV12-3 or TRBV12-4 to TRBJ1-1; D may be TRBD1 (6 bases). CDR3 length equals 13 residues. The V and J ends lost 6 bases and 4 bases respectively, with 12 bases between them. The CDR3 bases are TGTGCCAGCAGCCACAGGGTCACCACTGAAGCTTTCTTT. Residues: CASSHRVTTEAFF.

J is TRBJ2-2 and V is TRBV12-3 or TRBV12-4; the D is unclear. V lost 4 bases, J lost 5 bases, and 11 bases lay in between. CDR3 length: 14 amino acids. The DNA for the CDR3 is TGTGCCAGCAGTTCCTCGACGTCGACCGGGGAGCTGTTTTTT. Protein product: CASSSSTSTGELFF.

In its sample, this clonotype was seen a few times. The rearrangement uses TRBV3-1 and TRBJ1-5; D remains unclear. CDR1 is LGHDT, CDR2 YNNKEL, per germline (reference sequence). The V end was cut by 0 bases, the J end by 1 base, with 4 bases between. The CDR3 has 14 residues. CDR3 loop: CASSQDMSNQPQHF. As DNA, the CDR3 is TGTGCCAGCAGCCAAGACATGAGCAATCAGCCCCAGCATTTT.

The J gene is TRBJ2-1, the V gene TRBV30; 8 bases agree with TRBD2. After removal of 3 bases from V and 9 bases from J, the junction contained 10 bases not matched to a gene. CDR3 length equals 14 residues. The germline CDR1 and CDR2 sequences are GTSNPN and SVGIG (reference sequence). The CDR3 region has the DNA TGTGCCTGGAGCGGGACTAGTATATCCGTTGAGCAGTTCTTC. Amino acids: CAWSGTSISVEQFF.

This clonotype was counted a few times. This sequence may be a read error, since a much larger clone differs from it by one base. The rearrangement joins TRBV27 to TRBJ2-7, with D possibly TRBD1 on 6 matching bases. This CDR3 comprises 14 residues. Germline-derived CDR1 and CDR2 are MNHEY and SMNVEV (reference sequence). CDR3 in amino acids: CASSPSGAKGERYF. CDR3 sequence (DNA): TGTGCCAGCAGCCCCAGCGGTGCTAAGGGGGAGCGGTACTTC.

This clonotype was picked up a small number of times. This chain links TRBV6-1 with TRBJ2-7; D not resolved. Trimming shortened V by 3 bases and J by 3 bases, and 9 bases separated the two germline ends. Germline CDR1 reads MNHNS; CDR2 reads SASEGT. The CDR3 has 13 amino acids. CDR3 amino acids: CASSDYGGYEQYF. The CDR3 bases are TGTGCCAGCAGTGATTACGGCGGCTACGAGCAGTACTTC.

This clonotype has more than one count but fewer than ten. The V and J genes are TRBV19 and TRBJ2-7, with 8 bases aligning to TRBD2. Germline values: CDR1 LNHDA, CDR2 SQIVND (reference sequence). The CDR3 spans 13 residues. The trim removed 5 bases at V and 6 bases at J, leaving 6 bases unmatched. CDR3: CASSVNSGIEQYF. The CDR3 DNA reads TGTGCCAGTAGTGTCAATAGCGGGATCGAGCAGTACTTC.

In DNA, the CDR3 is TGTGCCAGCAGCCAACAGGGATTGAGCACAGATACGCAGTATTTT. Translation gives CASSQQGLSTDTQYF. The chain links TRBV7-9 to TRBJ2-3; D might be TRBD1 (6 bases). V was trimmed by 5 bases and J by 0 bases, leaving 12 bases between them. Germline-derived CDR1 and CDR2 are SEHNR and FQNEAQ (reference sequence). The CDR3 runs 15 residues.

The chain has TRBV13 and TRBJ2-7, with D perhaps TRBD1 or TRBD2 (5 bases each). The CDR3 loop spans 13 amino acids. Trimming cost V 2 bases and J 6 bases, with 11 bases left between them. CDR1 and CDR2 (germline): PRHDT, FYEKMQ (reference sequence). The CDR3 spells CASSLQKGSEQYF. As DNA, the CDR3 is TGTGCCAGCAGCTTACAAAAGGGGAGCGAGCAGTACTTC.